Listed below are T cell receptor beta chains from one sample, sequenced in a study of PD-1 blockade in classical Hodgkin lymphoma. Libraries were prepared by immunoSEQ multiplex PCR; TCRdb keeps only in-frame clonotypes and omits some of them. The table has approximately 89,000 clones, 83% seen once; the top ten hold about 15%. Sequenced material: peripheral blood mononuclear cells (PBMCs), taken before the fourth cycle of nivolumab. These receptors came from a human donor with classical Hodgkin lymphoma. Each CDR3 is given with its conserved first and last residue. Clone sizes are given selectively: once, few, many, or a class where the clone is expanded.

j_call: TRBJ2-4; v_call: TRBV6-5; clone_size: .; cdr3_aa: CASRQGNIQYF
j_call: TRBJ1-2; v_call: TRBV10-1; clone_size: .; cdr3_aa: CASITGGERSDYGYTF
j_call: TRBJ2-7; v_call: TRBV13; clone_size: .; cdr3_aa: CASSLESLNYEQYF
j_call: TRBJ2-4; v_call: TRBV29-1; clone_size: .; cdr3_aa: CSIGLNKNIQYF
j_call: TRBJ1-1; v_call: TRBV19; clone_size: .; cdr3_aa: CASSRQEMNTEAFF
j_call: TRBJ2-3; v_call: TRBV14; clone_size: once; cdr3_aa: CASSPTQTDTQYF
j_call: TRBJ1-1; v_call: TRBV28; clone_size: .; cdr3_aa: CASSLGGKLNTEAFF
j_call: TRBJ2-7; v_call: TRBV2; clone_size: .; cdr3_aa: CASSEVRGSNEQYF
j_call: TRBJ2-1; v_call: TRBV6-8; clone_size: .; cdr3_aa: CASSHRLADSYNEQFF
j_call: TRBJ1-2; v_call: TRBV10-3; clone_size: .; cdr3_aa: CAISESPGVGERGYTF
j_call: TRBJ1-5; v_call: TRBV6-6; clone_size: .; cdr3_aa: CATRPGQGSQPQHF
j_call: TRBJ1-5; v_call: TRBV29-1; clone_size: .; cdr3_aa: CSVSTGYGNQPQHF
j_call: TRBJ2-1; v_call: TRBV6-4; clone_size: .; cdr3_aa: CASSDDGTSGSNEQFF
j_call: TRBJ2-2; v_call: TRBV6-1; clone_size: .; cdr3_aa: CAISPAGELFF
j_call: TRBJ1-2; v_call: TRBV20-1; clone_size: .; cdr3_aa: CSAVGASTF
j_call: TRBJ2-2; v_call: TRBV7-9; clone_size: .; cdr3_aa: CASSLVGGGELFF
j_call: TRBJ1-5; v_call: TRBV28; clone_size: few; cdr3_aa: CASSPRNQPQHF
j_call: .; v_call: TRBV5-6; clone_size: .; cdr3_aa: CASSRSGRASEQYF
j_call: TRBJ1-2; v_call: TRBV4-2; clone_size: .; cdr3_aa: CASSLDRQRQGYTF
j_call: TRBJ1-5; v_call: TRBV28; clone_size: .; cdr3_aa: CASSWGQSSEADQPQHF
j_call: TRBJ1-2; v_call: TRBV9; clone_size: .; cdr3_aa: CASSDAGTAVYGYTF
j_call: TRBJ2-7; v_call: TRBV19; clone_size: .; cdr3_aa: CASSIGTGGAYEQYF